This entry lists 14 T cell receptor beta chains sequenced from one sample in a study of T cell responses to AZD1222 COVID-19 vaccine. The table came from immunoSEQ multiplex PCR; TCRdb's copy has only in-frame clones and leaves some out. The sample lists more than 85,000 clones, around 87% seen once, with 2% to 3% in the top ten. This specimen consisted of peripheral blood, obtained on day 0 of AZD1222 vaccination. Receptors originate from an adult in good health.

This sequence joins TRBV18 and TRBJ2-3; maybe TRBD1 (6 bases). The germline V gene encodes CDR1 KGHSH and CDR2 LQKENI. The V end was cut by 3 bases, the J end by 0 bases, with 13 bases between. This CDR3 region has 16 residues. CDR3 sequence (DNA): TGTGCCAGCTCACCGGACAGATCATCTAGCACAGATACGCAGTATTTT. It yields the protein CASSPDRSSSTDTQYF.

This chain joins TRBV4-1 and TRBJ1-4, with a weak D call TRBD1 (5 bases). The CDR3 is 13 residues long. The ends were cut back, 3 bases at V and 11 bases at J, with 13 bases in the middle. CDR1 is MGHRA and CDR2 is YSYEKL in the germline V gene. CDR3 bases: TGCGCCAGCAGCCACAGCGTGGGGGGTAAACTGTTTTTT. This translates into CASSHSVGGKLFF.

The CDR3 loop is CASRDRPATNEKLFF. CDR3 in DNA: TGTGCCAGTCGGGACCGACCTGCAACTAATGAAAAACTGTTTTTT. The chain employs TRBV19 and TRBJ1-4; D possibly corresponds to TRBD1 (5 bases). Germline lookup yields CDR1 LNHDA and CDR2 SQIVND (reference sequence). The CDR3 length is 15 residues. Trimming shortened V by 8 bases and J by 0 bases, and 13 bases separated the two germline ends. Using reference TRBV19 and TRBJ1-4 for the parts outside the CDR3, the full variable domain is DGGITQSPKYLFRKEGQNVTLSCEQNLNHDAMYWYRQDPGQGLRLIYYSQIVNDFQKGDIAEGYSVSREKKESFPLTVTSAQKNPTAFYLCASRDRPATNEKLFFGSGTQLSVL.

This chain uses TRBV28 with TRBJ1-4; no reliable D call. V lost 8 bases, J lost 7 bases, and 29 bases lay in between. Germline V gene lookup returns CDR1 MDHEN and CDR2 SYDVKM. The CDR3 totals 18 residues. CDR3 amino acids: CASRPAGSLKRTGEKLFF. DNA for the CDR3: TGTGCCAGCCGCCCAGCAGGTTCACTCAAACGAACGGGTGAAAAACTGTTTTTT.

This sequence joins TRBV27 and TRBJ1-2; D is possibly TRBD1 (5 bases). Germline CDR1 is MNHEY and CDR2 is SMNVEV (reference sequence). The length of the CDR3 is 14 residues. V lost 6 bases and J lost 5, with 16 bases in between. The CDR3 coding sequence is TGTGCCAGCAGCCCCGGGGCTTGGGGTTATGGCTACACCTTC. Protein: CASSPGAWGYGYTF.

This clone has only one observation. The chain carries TRBV27 and TRBJ1-6; 8 nucleotides match TRBD1. This CDR3 comprises 16 residues. J lost 2 bases, V lost 6 bases, and 6 bases had no gene match. The germline CDR1 and CDR2 sequences are MNHEY and SMNVEV (reference sequence). The CDR3 DNA sequence: TGTGCCAGCAGAACTACAGGGGGAACCTATAATTCACCCCTCCACTTT. Amino acid sequence: CASRTTGGTYNSPLHF.

The chain employs TRBV2 and TRBJ1-3; D gene uncertain. CDR3 length: 14 amino acids. The germline V and J ends were trimmed by 4 bases and 4 bases, with 11 bases remaining between them. Germline CDR1 reads SNHLY; CDR2 reads FYNNEI. For the CDR3, the DNA is TGTGCCAGCAGTGTCGAGCGGGGAGGAAACACCATATATTTT. Protein product: CASSVERGGNTIYF.

The chain couples TRBV19 to TRBJ1-1; tentatively, D is TRBD1 (6 bases). Germline V lookup: CDR1 LNHDA, CDR2 SQIVND (reference sequence). The CDR3 covers 14 residues. V lost 2 bases, J lost 3 bases, and 10 bases lay in between. CDR3 bases: TGTGCCAGTAGTATAAACCCAGGGGACACTGAAGCTTTCTTT. Residues: CASSINPGDTEAFF.

This clone showed up just once. The V and J genes are TRBV7-2 and TRBJ1-5, with TRBD1 matching over 7 bases. Trimming took 8 bases from V and 6 from J; bases not matched to a gene: 10. Looked up from germline, CDR1 is SGHTA and CDR2 is FQGNSA. This CDR3 comprises 14 residues. CDR3 in DNA: TGTGCCAGCGGTCTGACAGGGTCCGGTCAGCCCCAGCATTTT. It translates to CASGLTGSGQPQHF.

The chain couples TRBV20-1 to TRBJ2-1, with no clear D. This CDR3 is built from 11 residues. Germline V gene data show CDR1 as DFQATT and CDR2 as SNEGSKA (reference sequence). Deletions cut 1 base from V and 5 bases from J, with 3 bases between. The DNA for the CDR3 is TGCAGTGCTAGAGGAAACAATGAGCAGTTCTTC. This sequence encodes CSARGNNEQFF.

This rearrangement joins TRBV5-1 to TRBJ1-2, with 7 nucleotides matching TRBD1. V was clipped by 2 bases and J by 7 bases; unmatched bases: 5. This CDR3 is built from 13 residues. Looked up from germline, CDR1 is SGHRS and CDR2 is YFSETQ. CDR3 sequence: CASSLANRGGYTF. In nucleotides, the CDR3 is TGCGCCAGCAGCTTAGCCAACAGGGGTGGCTACACCTTC.

The V call is TRBV3-1 (or the pseudogene TRBV3-2), the J call TRBJ1-6, with D tentatively TRBD1 (5 bases). Germline assignment: CDR1 LGHDT and CDR2 YNNKEL (reference sequence). The CDR3 is 17 amino acids. V dropped 2 bases and J dropped 0 bases, with 11 bases sitting between them. The CDR3 spells CASSQIGGLSYNSPLHF. In DNA, the CDR3 is TGTGCCAGCAGCCAAATCGGGGGACTCTCCTATAATTCACCCCTCCACTTT.

The chain recombines TRBV29-1 with TRBJ1-1; no reliable D call. The V end lost 4 bases, the J end lost 3 bases, and 15 bases lay between the germline ends. Germline CDR1 and CDR2: SQVTM and ANQGSEA. The CDR3 is 14 residues long. CDR3 sequence (DNA): TGCAGCGTTGTGGCTCTCAGAGAAGACACTGAAGCTTTCTTT. Residues: CSVVALREDTEAFF.

This clone was observed once. The genes are TRBV27 and TRBJ1-6; D might be TRBD1 (5 bases). Germline loops: CDR1 MNHEY, CDR2 SMNVEV (reference sequence). The CDR3 sequence is 13 residues long. V was pared by 5 bases and J by 10 bases, with 12 bases between. The CDR3: CASSGGTRSPLHF. CDR3 nucleotide sequence: TGTGCCAGCAGTGGAGGGACTCGGTCACCCCTCCACTTT.